This T cell receptor (beta chain) was recorded in a study of Tregs in tolerant kidney transplant recipients (dated by TCRdb to between 2018 and 2021). In the study overall: The transplants used related donors along with nonmyeloablative bone marrow transplantation, and in the human trials mixed chimerism was transient. The study applied TCRbeta sequencing to find donor-specific regulatory T cells before combined kidney and bone marrow transplantation and then followed those same cells after transplant. Findings and caveats that apply to the study as a whole: For some patients, the PCR primers changed as time went on, which meant samples from those patients could not be compared with one another at the nucleotide level. Biological reproducibility was not examined directly, but technical replication error appeared to be minimal. In tolerant patients, the expansion of donor-specific Tregs was greater than global Treg expansion, suggesting that the expansion was antigen-driven rather than nonspecific. The study was limited by small patient numbers, and the findings need validation in larger populations and under other immunosuppression protocols. Expanding Tregs with activated donor B cells appeared to identify the most biologically relevant and donor-specific TCRbeta repertoire.

For TCRbeta CDR3 sequencing, genomic DNA was extracted from sorted cells using the QIAGEN DNeasy Blood and Tissue Kit. High-throughput TCRbeta CDR3 sequencing, including PCR amplification with bias correction and internal controls, was performed commercially through immunoSEQ. As for how the authors treated the data: Unique productive TCRbeta sequences were defined by CDR3 nucleotide sequence where primers matched, otherwise by CDR3 amino acid sequence with Vbeta and Jbeta genes. To correct for sorting error, sequences found in more than one sorted population at a frequency ratio of 2:1 or less were discarded, and the remaining shared sequences were assigned to the population with the higher frequency. A sequence counted as donor-reactive if, in CFSE-low cells, the sequence had a frequency of at least 0.01% and was expanded at least 5-fold compared with unstimulated cells. Repertoire divergence was quantified by Jensen-Shannon divergence using the top 100 TCRbeta sequences ranked by frequency. When a sample had multiple sequencing runs, each run was corrected for sorting error separately and the runs were then pooled. Entries here come from immuneACCESS through TCRdb and include only in-frame sequences with V and J called. Some clones fail to appear in such tables; in the studies checked, an unresolved V gene covers under half of the shortfall, and the cause of the remainder is unknown. The V and J calls and clone size are taken from that table; D and trimming were inferred from the DNA. Within this sample are approximately 67,000 clones, with roughly 92% of them counted one time only. The biggest ten clones account for 9.5% to 13% of the sample.

CDR3 length: 18 amino acids, cysteine to phenylalanine. Just the 54-base CDR3 DNA is kept, in frame starting at base 1. The intended sense of this specimen's time point label: blood sample drawn before combined kidney and bone marrow transplant. Unstimulated Tregs (CD4+CD25+CD127-), CD4+ non-Tregs (CD4+CD25-), CD4 and CD8 cells were FACS-sorted from thawed PBMCs. 4 combined kidney and bone marrow transplant recipients from the ITN036ST trial were included as patients, and samples were available only from these trial subjects. Healthy control blood was processed by Ficoll density gradient to PBMCs and cryopreserved; patient PBMCs were collected before and after transplant. As for this clone: Its target antigen remains unknown. No per-base quality is available; no much larger clone lies one base away.

The V and J genes are TRBV21-1 and TRBJ2-2; the D call TRBD2 from the table was never checked on the DNA. TRBV21-1 is labeled a pseudogene. The receptor was isolated from a human donor who received a combined kidney and bone marrow transplant. Here the sequenced sample was CD8+ T cells from blood, taken before the transplant. The CDR3 loop reads CASSKCQSDTRNTGELFF. The sequenced DNA: TGTGCCAGCAGCAAATGTCAGAGTGACACTAGGAACACCGGGGAGCTGTTTTTT.